The rows below give T cell receptor beta chains drawn from one sample of a study of blood T cells in healthy people across ages. TCRdb independently ran MiXCR on the 5' RACE reads; one entry per CDR3 protein. This sample carries 650,000 to 800,000 distinct CDR3 sequences, 40% to 50% of them seen once, and the ten largest clones take around 21%. Sequencing was carried out using blood. The receptors were sampled from a man aged 55-75 years in good health. The CDR3 runs from the conserved cysteine through the conserved F or W. A D gene is named only where the DNA matches it firmly. Only some rows state a clone size, as once, few, many or a class for expanded clones.

abundance,v_gene,d_gene,j_gene,CDR3nt,CDR3aa
NA,TRBV20-1,TRBD1,TRBJ2-7,TGCAGTGCTAAGGGCGGACAGGGAAAGAACCCCGAGCAGTACTTC,CSAKGGQGKNPEQYF
NA,TRBV28,NA,TRBJ1-2,TGTGCCTGCACCGTGGTAGGGGCAGATAACTATGGCTACACCTTC,CACTVVGADNYGYTF
NA,TRBV25-1,TRBD2,TRBJ2-1,TGTACCAGTGCAGTCGGGGGAGGGAATGAGCAGTTCTTC,CTSAVGGGNEQFF
NA,TRBV4-3,TRBD1,TRBJ1-2,TGCGCCAGCAGCCAAGAGTTTACTCCAGGGGGACCTAACTATGGCTACACCTTC,CASSQEFTPGGPNYGYTF
NA,TRBV7-9,NA,TRBJ2-5,TGTGCCAGCAGCCGAAGCCAGCTAGCGCAGGAGCAGTACTTC,CASSRSQLAQEQYF
NA,TRBV16,TRBD1,TRBJ1-2,TGTGCCAGCAGCCAATCGAGGACAGGGGTCGGCTACACCTTC,CASSQSRTGVGYTF
few,TRBV20-1,TRBD2,TRBJ2-3,TGCAGTGCTAGGGTTAGCGGGGGGCCTCTTCGAACAGATACGCAGTATTTT,CSARVSGGPLRTDTQYF
many,TRBV3-1,NA,TRBJ1-6,TGTGCCAGCAGCCCACGACAGAATTCACCCCTCCACTTT,CASSPRQNSPLHF
NA,TRBV11-2,NA,TRBJ2-3,TGTGCCAGCAGCTTAGGGGGGCGAGGCACAGATACGCAGTATTTT,CASSLGGRGTDTQYF
NA,TRBV5-1,TRBD2,TRBJ2-3,TGCGCCAGCAGGCAACTAGCGTCTTCCGATACGCAGTATTTT,CASRQLASSDTQYF